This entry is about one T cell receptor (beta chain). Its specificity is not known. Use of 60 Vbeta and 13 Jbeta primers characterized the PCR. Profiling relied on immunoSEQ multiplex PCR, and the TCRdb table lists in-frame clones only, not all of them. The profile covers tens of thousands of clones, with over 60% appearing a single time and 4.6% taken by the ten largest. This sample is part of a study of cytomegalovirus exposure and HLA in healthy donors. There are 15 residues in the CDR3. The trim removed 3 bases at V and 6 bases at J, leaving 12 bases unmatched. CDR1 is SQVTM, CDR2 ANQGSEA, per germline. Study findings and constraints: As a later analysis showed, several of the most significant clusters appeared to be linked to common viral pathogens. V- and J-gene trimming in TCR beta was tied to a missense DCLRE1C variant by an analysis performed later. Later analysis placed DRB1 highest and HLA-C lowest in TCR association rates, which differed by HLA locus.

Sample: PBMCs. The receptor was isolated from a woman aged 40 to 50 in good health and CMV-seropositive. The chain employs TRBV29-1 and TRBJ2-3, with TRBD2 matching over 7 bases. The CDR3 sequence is CSVEWEGGEVDTQYF. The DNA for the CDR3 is TGCAGCGTTGAGTGGGAGGGCGGGGAGGTGGATACGCAGTATTTT.